This is a list of T cell receptor beta chains from one sample in a study of blood T cell repertoires in COVID-19. Clones were read by immunoSEQ multiplex PCR, and TCRdb kept only the in-frame ones, dropping some. The sample yields around 400,000 clones, over 75% seen once. The sample was peripheral blood. The receptors derive from a woman aged 30 to 39 with COVID-19, enrolled during active disease. CDR3s include the opening cysteine and the closing phenylalanine or tryptophan. The order of the fields is V gene, J gene, D gene, clone size, CDR3 protein, CDR3 DNA. D genes are given only for firm matches. Rows give clone size only sometimes, using once, few, many, or a class for an expanded clone.

V: TRBV7-9; J: TRBJ2-7; D: TRBD1; size: few; CDR3: CASSDRGQGTRYEQYF; DNA: TGTGCCAGCAGCGATAGGGGACAGGGAACCCGTTACGAGCAGTACTTC
V: TRBV27; J: TRBJ1-4; D: .; size: once; CDR3: CASSLGGGYEKLFF; DNA: TGTGCCAGCAGCCTGGGAGGGGGGTATGAAAAACTGTTTTTT
V: TRBV27; J: TRBJ2-7; D: .; size: .; CDR3: CASSSYRDSYEQYF; DNA: TGTGCCAGCAGTTCGTACCGGGATTCTTACGAGCAGTACTTC
V: TRBV5-4; J: TRBJ2-3; D: .; size: .; CDR3: CASSLVGVDTQYF; DNA: TGTGCCAGCAGCTTGGTAGGGGTGGATACGCAGTATTTT
V: TRBV6-2/TRBV6-3; J: TRBJ2-4; D: TRBD2; size: .; CDR3: CASSYPGLAGGDKNIQYF; DNA: TGTGCCAGCAGTTACCCTGGACTAGCGGGAGGGGACAAAAACATTCAGTACTTC
V: TRBV9; J: TRBJ1-4; D: TRBD1; size: .; CDR3: CASSVGTGAGEKLFF; DNA: TGTGCCAGCAGCGTAGGGACAGGGGCCGGTGAAAAACTGTTTTTT
V: TRBV6-2/TRBV6-3; J: TRBJ2-7; D: .; size: .; CDR3: CASSYGGSPTYEQYF; DNA: TGTGCCAGCAGTTATGGAGGGAGTCCAACCTACGAGCAGTACTTC
V: TRBV11-3; J: TRBJ2-7; D: TRBD2; size: .; CDR3: CASSPGTSDYEQYF; DNA: TGTGCCAGCAGTCCCGGGACTAGCGACTACGAGCAGTACTTC
V: TRBV30; J: TRBJ1-1; D: TRBD1; size: .; CDR3: CACTRDRGTEAFF; DNA: TGTGCCTGTACCCGGGACAGGGGCACTGAAGCTTTCTTT
V: TRBV3-1/TRBV3-2; J: TRBJ1-4; D: .; size: .; CDR3: CASSLLTAREKLFF; DNA: TGTGCCAGCAGCCTGCTAACAGCCCGCGAAAAACTGTTTTTT
V: TRBV11-1; J: TRBJ1-2; D: .; size: .; CDR3: CASSLTGSDSYGYTF; DNA: TGTGCCAGCAGCTTAACCGGGTCAGATTCTTATGGCTACACCTTC
V: TRBV27; J: TRBJ2-1; D: TRBD2; size: few; CDR3: CASSVTSGSSYNEQFF; DNA: TGTGCCAGCAGTGTGACTAGCGGGAGCTCCTACAATGAGCAGTTCTTC
V: TRBV28; J: TRBJ2-5; D: .; size: .; CDR3: CAPKEKTQYF; DNA: TGTGCCCCAAAGGAGAAGACCCAGTACTTC
V: TRBV7-2; J: TRBJ2-7; D: .; size: .; CDR3: CASSLSGGRVEQYF; DNA: TGTGCCAGCAGCTTATCCGGGGGGCGCGTCGAGCAGTACTTC
V: TRBV24-1; J: TRBJ2-2; D: TRBD1; size: .; CDR3: CATSDLPGQFTGELFF; DNA: TGTGCCACCAGTGATTTGCCGGGACAGTTCACCGGGGAGCTGTTTTTT
V: TRBV18; J: TRBJ2-7; D: .; size: .; CDR3: CASSPGQRDEQYF; DNA: TGTGCCAGCTCACCCGGACAGAGGGACGAGCAGTACTTC
V: TRBV9; J: TRBJ2-1; D: TRBD2; size: once; CDR3: CASSVRREFGEQFF; DNA: TGTGCCAGCAGCGTGAGGCGGGAGTTCGGCGAGCAGTTCTTC